This T cell receptor (beta chain) is from a study of vaccination and CD4 T cells after COVID-19. Study-level information: Control cultures were given a CEFX pool, an HIV-1 Nef pool, or no peptide.

The germline gives CDR1 SGHTA, CDR2 FQGNSA. CDR3 length: 16 residues. Germline trimming cut 4 bases from V and 8 bases from J; bases unmatched to any gene: 12. Remarks on this clonotype: Its antigen is undetermined.

The treatment is: roughly 10-day PBMC culture with coronavirus spike peptide pools or control peptides (ViraFEST assay). Those CD4+ T cells from the unexposed donor predate the COVID-19 pandemic (2011-2018). An Oncomine TCR Beta short-read assay was used to sequence the DNA from cultured CD4+ T cells. TCRdb called the PCR reads again in MiXCR, with one record for every CDR3 protein. The data show around 7,000 distinct CDR3 sequences, 70% to 85% seen once. This chain links TRBV7-2 with TRBJ2-3, with 10 nucleotides matching TRBD1. Source material: CD4+ T cells from blood, cultured in vitro. The sequence came from a human donor in good health. The CDR3 region is CASSSSPGQGSRTQYF. DNA for the CDR3: TGTGCCAGCAGCTCTTCCCCGGGACAGGGGAGTCGTACGCAGTATTTT.